This TCR beta chain was recovered during a study of blood T cell repertoires in COVID-19. Method: immunoSEQ multiplex PCR; TCRdb's copy keeps in-frame clones and lacks some. The sample holds around 300,000 clones; around 88% are singletons and the top ten take about 6.1%. The CDR3 length is 17 residues. Input material: PBMCs or T cells enriched from blood (not recorded which). V and J are TRBV21-1 and TRBJ1-1; TRBD1, the table's D call, was not compared with the DNA. TRBV21-1 is a pseudogene locus. The sequence derives from a woman aged 40 to 50 who had recovered from COVID-19. The CDR3, as DNA: TGTGCCAGCAGCAAAGATCAGGGAAGAGATCGTCTGGGTGAAGCTTTCTTT. It specifies CASSKDQGRDRLGEAFF.